Here is one T cell receptor (beta chain) with its context. The protocol was immunoSEQ multiplex PCR, while the TCRdb copy is restricted to in-frame clones and leaves out a portion. The table lists about 89,000 clones, more than 70% of them singletons. This sample stems from a study of control samples from healthy donors and cancer patients. Looked up from germline, CDR1 is LNHDA and CDR2 is SQIVND (reference sequence). V trimming: 3 bases; J trimming: 3 bases; junction bases outside the gene matches: 6. The CDR3 consists of 16 residues. The rearrangement joins TRBV19 to TRBJ2-7, with 12 nucleotides matching TRBD1. Sample: blood. The TCR sequence derives from a woman aged 40 to 49 in good health. In nucleotides, the CDR3 is TGTGCCAGTAGTATCGGTGGGACAGGGGGCAGCTACGAGCAGTACTTC. It codes for CASSIGGTGGSYEQYF.